The entry below describes one TCR beta chain. Its antigen is not yet known. No much larger clone exists at a distance of one base, and base qualities are not known. The sample originates from a study of blood T cell repertoires in COVID-19 (dated by TCRdb to 2020 to 2022). Study-level background: Samples covering the acute and convalescent phases of COVID-19 were provided by collaborators in the United States, Italy and Spain. The prospective study material was composed of cDNA or gDNA derived from T cells, B-cell-depleted T cells, or PBMCs. Deeply sampled blood TCRbeta repertoires from subjects exposed to, actively infected with, or recovered from COVID-19 were included in the dataset. A freely available public database, intended as a resource for researchers studying the immune response to SARS-CoV-2, is where the repertoires were released. Samples came from the ongoing ImmuneRACE study (first 160 participants) plus 1,254 subjects from 6 global collaborators. The sample metadata nearly always contained a de-identified subject ID, COVID-19 status, age in years and sex. Where available, HLA class I and class II types were taken from metadata supplied by the sample provider and were not determined by assay-based typing.

V is reduced by 7 bases and J by 1 base, leaving a spacing of 11 bases between them. The CDR1 and CDR2 encoded by the germline V gene are MDHEN and SYDVKM. Spanning cysteine to phenylalanine, the CDR3 consists of 14 amino acids. Only the CDR3 portion is preserved as DNA: 42 bases, with reading frame beginning at the first base. TCRbeta CDR3 regions were amplified from genomic DNA by means of the immunoSEQ Assay, a bias-controlled multiplex PCR. In the authors' own workflow: Nucleated cell counts per sample were estimated from amplification of reference gene primers within the assay. Sequence reads were collapsed and filtered to measure the absolute abundance of every unique TCRbeta CDR3 rearrangement. For each sample, productive Simpson clonality was calculated as the square root of Simpson's diversity index over productive rearrangements. TCRdb limited this immuneACCESS table to in-frame rearrangements with V and J called. A share of clones is missing; checked studies link under half to unresolved V genes, and the rest is unexplained. That table gives V, J and clone size, and the DNA gave D and trimming. The sample table holds over 250,000 clones, of which 87% were seen once. Approximately 5% of the sample lies in the top ten.

Broader findings and caveats from the paper: The amount of clinical and demographic metadata varied by source and participant and was provided uncurated.

Participants in the prospective study were aged about 18 to 95 years, lived in 20 to 30 United States geographic areas, and enrolled through a virtual design. In the prospective study, cohorts were assigned on the basis of participant-reported clinical history obtained from a screening survey and a study questionnaire. Recovered participants in ImmuneRACE Cohort 3 were defined by two consecutive negative NP/OP PCR tests, clearance by a healthcare professional, or resolution of symptoms. Each participant in the prospective study had whole blood, serum and a nasopharyngeal or oropharyngeal swab collected by mobile phlebotomists. Prospective study participants could optionally give additional blood draws and questionnaires over a roughly 2-month period. Prospective study blood samples were shipped either frozen or at room temperature before DNA extraction.

In this chain, TRBV28 is recombined with TRBJ1-3, with no D gene named confidently. Material: PBMCs or T cells enriched from blood (not recorded which). The source is a woman aged 25-40 years who had recovered from COVID-19. The DNA is as follows: TGTGCCAGCACCTCGGGGAGTTCTGGAAACACCATATATTTT. The encoded protein is CASTSGSSGNTIYF.